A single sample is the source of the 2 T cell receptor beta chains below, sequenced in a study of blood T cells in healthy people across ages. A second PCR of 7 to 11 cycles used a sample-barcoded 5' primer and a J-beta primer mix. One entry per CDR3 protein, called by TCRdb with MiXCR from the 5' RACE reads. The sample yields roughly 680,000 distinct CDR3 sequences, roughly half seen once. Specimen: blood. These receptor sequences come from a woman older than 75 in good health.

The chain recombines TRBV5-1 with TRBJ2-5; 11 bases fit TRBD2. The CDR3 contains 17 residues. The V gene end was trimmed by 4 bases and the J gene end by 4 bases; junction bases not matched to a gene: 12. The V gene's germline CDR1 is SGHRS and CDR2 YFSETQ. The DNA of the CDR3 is TGCGCCAGCAGCCCACTTGGACTAGCGGGTACACGAGAGACCCAGTACTTC. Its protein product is CASSPLGLAGTRETQYF.

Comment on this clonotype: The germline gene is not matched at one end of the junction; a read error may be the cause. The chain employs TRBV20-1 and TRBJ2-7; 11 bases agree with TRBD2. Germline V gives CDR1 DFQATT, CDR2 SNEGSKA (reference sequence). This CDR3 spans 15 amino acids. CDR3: CGARRGLAAFYEQYF. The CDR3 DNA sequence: TGCGGTGCTAGAAGGGGACTAGCGGCTTTTTACGAGCAGTACTTC.